These T cell receptor beta chains were read from a single sample in a study of cytomegalovirus exposure and HLA in healthy donors. The table came from immunoSEQ multiplex PCR; TCRdb's copy has only in-frame clones and leaves some out. Found here are tens of thousands of clones, approximately 85% of them singletons; the top ten hold roughly 5.3%. Sequencing was done on a sample of PBMCs. The source of these receptors is a woman aged 18-30 years in good health and CMV-seropositive. Each CDR3 is given with its conserved first and last residue. The D gene is left open where the match is weak. Size tells how often a clone was seen (once, few, many) or the class of an expanded clone, and some rows leave it out.

v_call	clone_size	j_call	d_call	cdr3_nt	cdr3_aa
TRBV29-1	few	TRBJ2-7	TRBD1	TGCAGCGTCGCGGGACAGGGATCCTACGAGCAGTACTTC	CSVAGQGSYEQYF
TRBV2	-	TRBJ2-1	-	TGTGCCAGAAGTGAGGGGAGCTCCTACAATGAGCAGTTCTTC	CARSEGSSYNEQFF
TRBV14	-	TRBJ1-2	TRBD1	TGTGCCAGCAGCCGGACAGGGGGCCGTGGCTACACCTTC	CASSRTGGRGYTF